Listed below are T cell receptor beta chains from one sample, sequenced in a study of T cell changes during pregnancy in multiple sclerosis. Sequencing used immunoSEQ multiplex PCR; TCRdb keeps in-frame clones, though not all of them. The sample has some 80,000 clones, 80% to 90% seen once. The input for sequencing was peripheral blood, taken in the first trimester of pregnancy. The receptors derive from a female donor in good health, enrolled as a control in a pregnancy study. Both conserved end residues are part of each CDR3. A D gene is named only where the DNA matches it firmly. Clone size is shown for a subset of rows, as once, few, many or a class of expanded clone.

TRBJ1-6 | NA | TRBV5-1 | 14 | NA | TGCGCCAGCAGCTATCAGGGATTGGATTCACCCCTCCACTTT | CASSYQGLDSPLHF
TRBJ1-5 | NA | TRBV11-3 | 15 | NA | TGTGCCAGCAGCTTAGATAAGGCAGGTGATCAGCCCCAGCATTTT | CASSLDKAGDQPQHF
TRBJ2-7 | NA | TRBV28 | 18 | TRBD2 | TGTGCCAGCAGTTCCGACAAATCCGAAGCGGGGGAGACCTACGAGCAGTACTTC | CASSSDKSEAGETYEQYF
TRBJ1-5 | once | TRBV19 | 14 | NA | TGTGCCAGTAGCCTCGACAACCAGGGTCAGCCCCAGCATTTT | CASSLDNQGQPQHF
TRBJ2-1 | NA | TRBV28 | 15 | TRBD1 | TGTGCCAGCATCCCCGCCCTGGACAGGGCTAATGAGCAGTTCTTC | CASIPALDRANEQFF
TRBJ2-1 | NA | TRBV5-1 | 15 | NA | TGCGCCAGCAGCTTGGGCTCCTCCGTCGAGGGTGAGCAGTTCTTC | CASSLGSSVEGEQFF
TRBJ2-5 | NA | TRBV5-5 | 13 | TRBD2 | TGTGCCAGCAGCCCACTAGCGGGAGAGACCCAGTACTTC | CASSPLAGETQYF
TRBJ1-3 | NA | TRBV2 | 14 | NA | TGTGCCAGCAGTGGGGCCTTCTCTGGAAACACCATATATTTT | CASSGAFSGNTIYF
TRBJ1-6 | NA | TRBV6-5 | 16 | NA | TGTGCCAGCAGTTACCGAAATCAACCAGACAGTTCACCCCTCCACTTT | CASSYRNQPDSSPLHF
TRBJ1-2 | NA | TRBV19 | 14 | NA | TGTGCCAGTAGTATAGTTCCGGGCACGGGAGGCTACACCTTC | CASSIVPGTGGYTF
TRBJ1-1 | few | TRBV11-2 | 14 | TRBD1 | TGTGCCAGCAGCTTAGTGGGACAGGCCACTGAAGCTTTCTTT | CASSLVGQATEAFF
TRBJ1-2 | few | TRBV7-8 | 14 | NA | TGTGCCAGCAGCTCTACAGGGATGGACTATGGCTACACCTTC | CASSSTGMDYGYTF
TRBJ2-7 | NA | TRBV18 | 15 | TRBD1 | TGTGCCAGCTCACCGAGGACAGGGGTTCCCCACGAGCAGTACTTC | CASSPRTGVPHEQYF
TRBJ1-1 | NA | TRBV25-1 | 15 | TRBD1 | TGTGCCAGCAGTGACCATGGGACAGGGGGCACTGAAGCTTTCTTT | CASSDHGTGGTEAFF
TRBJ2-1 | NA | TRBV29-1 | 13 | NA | TGCAGCGTTGGACGGGGGGCAGGAAATGAGCAGTTCTTC | CSVGRGAGNEQFF
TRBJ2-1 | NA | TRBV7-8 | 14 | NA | TGTGCCAGCAGCTTAGTATACAACTACAATGAGCAGTTCTTC | CASSLVYNYNEQFF
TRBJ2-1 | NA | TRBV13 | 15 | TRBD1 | TGTGCCAGCAGGCAACAGGGGAGCTCCTACAATGAGCAGTTCTTC | CASRQQGSSYNEQFF
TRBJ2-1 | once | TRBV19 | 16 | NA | TGTGCCAGTAGCCTAGGCCGTAGCCTCATTGACAATGAGCAGTTCTTC | CASSLGRSLIDNEQFF
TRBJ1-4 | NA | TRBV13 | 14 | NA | TGTGCCAGCAGCTTGGGGCAGGGAAATGAAAAACTGTTTTTT | CASSLGQGNEKLFF
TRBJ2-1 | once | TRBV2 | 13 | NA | TGTGCCAGCACGTTCTCTAACTACAATGAGCAGTTCTTC | CASTFSNYNEQFF
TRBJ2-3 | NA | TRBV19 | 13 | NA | TGTGCCAGTAGTAGAGGATTGGCAGATACGCAGTATTTT | CASSRGLADTQYF
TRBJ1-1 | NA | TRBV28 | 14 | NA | TGTGCCAGCCGGGGTGTCCTAAGGAACACTGAAGCTTTCTTT | CASRGVLRNTEAFF
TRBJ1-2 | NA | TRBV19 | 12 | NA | TGTGCCAGTAGTACAGGCTATGATGGCTACACCTTC | CASSTGYDGYTF
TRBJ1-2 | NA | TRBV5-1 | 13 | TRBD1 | TGCGCCAGCAGCCCGGGACAGGGGAACAGCTACACCTTC | CASSPGQGNSYTF
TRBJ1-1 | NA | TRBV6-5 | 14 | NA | TGTGCCAGCAGTTCTGGGAGGGTAACAAACGCAGCTTTCTTT | CASSSGRVTNAAFF
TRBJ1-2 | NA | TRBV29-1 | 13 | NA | TGCAGCGTTGCGGACAGTCGCATCTATGGCTACACCTTC | CSVADSRIYGYTF
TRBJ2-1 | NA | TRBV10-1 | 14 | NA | TGCGCCAGCAGTGAGACTACCGAAAGGAATGAGCAGTTCTTC | CASSETTERNEQFF
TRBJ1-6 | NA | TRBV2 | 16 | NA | TGTGCCAGCATAGGGCAGGGATTCGCAGGCGATTCACCCCTCCACTTT | CASIGQGFAGDSPLHF
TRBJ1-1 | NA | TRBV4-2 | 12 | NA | TGTGCCAGCAGCCATCCCGGTGGTGAAGCTTTCTTT | CASSHPGGEAFF
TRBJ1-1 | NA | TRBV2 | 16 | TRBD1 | TGTGCCAGCAGTGGTAAAGGGGGCGGATGGAACACTGAAGCTTTCTTT | CASSGKGGGWNTEAFF
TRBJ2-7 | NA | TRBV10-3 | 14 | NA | TGTGCCATCAGTTACAGGGGACTCTCCTACGAGCAGTACTTC | CAISYRGLSYEQYF